Listed here is a single TCR beta chain. What it recognizes is unknown. This entry belongs to a study of a mutant IDH1 vaccine in newly diagnosed glioma. Study at large: Patients came in for eight vaccinations, in weeks 1, 3, 5, 7, 11, 15, 19 and 23.

Described time point: week 11, during vaccination. Every vaccination contained 300 ug of the mutant IDH1 20-mer peptide and was paired with topical imiquimod. The germline V gene encodes CDR1 MNHEY and CDR2 SMNVEV (reference sequence). The CDR3 is made up of 15 amino acids. Trimming pared 5 bases from V and 0 bases from J, leaving 12 bases between. The repertoire was sequenced with immunoSEQ multiplex PCR; TCRdb's copy has only in-frame clones and lacks some. The table shows tens of thousands of clones, with roughly 84% occurring only once. The specimen comprised PBMCs, sampled from a glioma patient whose treatment included an IDH1 peptide vaccine. This TCR was recovered from a man aged 35-49 years with glioma. The chain is built from TRBV27 and TRBJ2-3; D not resolved. CDR3 DNA sequence: TGTGCCAGCAGTGAATCAAGTACTAGCACAGATACGCAGTATTTT. It specifies CASSESSTSTDTQYF.